Following are 21 T cell receptor beta chains from one sample sequenced in a study of shared clonotypes between healthy human individuals. Clones were read by immunoSEQ multiplex PCR, and TCRdb kept only the in-frame ones, dropping some. The profile shows more than 2,000,000 clones, 90% to 95% of them singletons. The source material was naive CD4+ T cells sorted from blood. As for subset: CD45RA+ positively selected. These receptors were obtained from a young man in good health.

V usage is TRBV4-2 and J usage is TRBJ1-5, with D perhaps TRBD1 (5 bases). CDR3 length equals 16 residues. V lost 0 bases, J lost 0 bases, and 9 bases lay in between. Germline V gene sequence: CDR1 LGHNA, CDR2 YNFKEQ. This CDR3 reads CASSQEGDYSNQPQHF. The DNA for the CDR3 is TGTGCCAGCAGCCAAGAAGGGGACTATAGCAATCAGCCCCAGCATTTT.

The V gene is TRBV7-2, the J gene TRBJ2-3; D not certain. Germline loops: CDR1 SGHTA, CDR2 FQGNSA. The V and J ends lost 5 bases and 3 bases respectively, with 12 bases between them. CDR3 size: 14 residues. CDR3 residues: CASSPRTLTDTQYF. Here the CDR3 DNA reads TGTGCCAGCAGCCCGCGCACGTTAACAGATACGCAGTATTTT.

CDR3 DNA: TGTGCCAGCAGCTACCTTCCTTACAATGAGCAGTTCTTC. It yields the protein CASSYLPYNEQFF. V is TRBV11-3 and J is TRBJ2-1, with D uncertain. V lost 4 bases, J lost 4 bases, and 8 bases lay in between. Per germline, CDR1 SGHNT and CDR2 YENEEA. There are 13 residues in the CDR3.

The chain recombines TRBV6-1 with TRBJ1-1; D gene uncertain. The germline V and J ends were trimmed by 3 bases and 9 bases, with 11 bases remaining between them. This CDR3 comprises 12 residues. Germline CDR1 MNHNS, CDR2 SASEGT. The CDR3 here is CASSDTSIQAFF. CDR3 in DNA: TGTGCCAGCAGTGATACATCAATTCAAGCTTTCTTT.

The chain has TRBV29-1 and TRBJ2-7; D is perhaps TRBD1 (5 bases). Looked up from germline, CDR1 is SQVTM and CDR2 is ANQGSEA. V was cut by 3 bases and J by 3 bases, with 12 bases left in between. The CDR3 is 13 residues long. The CDR3 region has the DNA TGCAGCGTTGAGACGGACAAGAGCTACGAGCAGTACTTC. Translating gives CSVETDKSYEQYF.

The gene calls are TRBV2 and TRBJ1-1; 7 nucleotides line up with TRBD1. J gave up 1 base and V 7 bases, and 9 bases lay outside the gene matches. The CDR3 covers 15 residues. Per germline, CDR1 SNHLY and CDR2 FYNNEI. As DNA, the CDR3 is TGTGCCAGCAATAACAGGGCAGGGGGGAACACTGAAGCTTTCTTT. Its translation: CASNNRAGGNTEAFF.

This chain joins TRBV7-3 and TRBJ2-2; D is uncertain. CDR1 is SGHTA, CDR2 FQGTGA, per germline. The V end lost 2 bases, the J end lost 1 base, and 11 bases lay between the germline ends. The CDR3 has 16 amino acids. CDR3 coding DNA: TGTGCCAGCAGCTTATATCGTGCAGGGAACACCGGGGAGCTGTTTTTT. Its translation: CASSLYRAGNTGELFF.

V usage is TRBV10-3 and J usage is TRBJ1-3; D is uncertain. The germline V and J ends were trimmed by 10 bases and 4 bases, with 14 bases remaining between them. CDR1 is ENHRY and CDR2 is SYGVKD in the germline V gene. The CDR3 runs 13 residues. The CDR3 DNA reads as TGTGCCACCACGATGGAGGCCGGAAACACCATATATTTT. As protein: CATTMEAGNTIYF.

The genes are TRBV10-3 and TRBJ2-5; 9 nucleotides match TRBD1. The J call may be in error: the DNA end matches TRBJ2-7 better. Germline CDR1 is ENHRY and CDR2 is SYGVKD. CDR3 length: 12 residues. For the CDR3, the DNA is TGTGCCGTGGGGACAGGGATTTACGAGCAGTACTTC. Translated, it gives CAVGTGIYEQYF.

The chain combines TRBV6-5 with TRBJ1-2; no clear D gene. This CDR3 is 14 amino acids long. Trimming removed 7 bases from V and 4 bases from J, with 16 bases in between. Germline V gives CDR1 MNHEY, CDR2 SVGAGI. The CDR3 DNA reads as TGTGCCAGCACTAACACTCTGGTGGGCTATGGCTACACCTTC. It encodes CASTNTLVGYGYTF.

The V call is TRBV10-2, the J call TRBJ1-1; 9 bases map to TRBD1. The CDR3 consists of 14 residues. Per the germline V gene, CDR1 is WSHSY and CDR2 is SAAADI. With 6 bases clipped from V and 6 bases from J, the junction kept 8 bases outside the gene matches. CDR3 nucleotides: TGCGCCAGCAGCACCGGGACAGGGAAGCCTGAAGCTTTCTTT. Translation: CASSTGTGKPEAFF.

Comment on this clone: Other DNA sequences from this sample encode an identical CDR3 as well. This chain links TRBV5-1 with TRBJ2-7; 8 bases fit TRBD2. V was clipped by 4 bases and J by 1 base; unmatched bases: 4. Germline V gene data show CDR1 as SGHRS and CDR2 as YFSETQ. The CDR3 sequence is 14 residues long. CDR3 in DNA: TGCGCCAGCAGCCCGACGGGGGGGTCCTACGAGCAGTACTTC. It is translated as CASSPTGGSYEQYF.

The chain links TRBV5-6 to TRBJ2-3; D uncertain. Per the germline V gene, CDR1 is SGHDT and CDR2 is YYEEEE. V was trimmed by 0 bases and J by 10 bases, leaving 12 bases between them. This CDR3 is built from 13 residues. In DNA form, the CDR3 reads TGTGCCAGCAGCTTGGAAAGGGTTAAGGCGCAGTATTTT. It translates to CASSLERVKAQYF.

Regarding this clone: Other nucleotide sequences from this sample produce the same CDR3. This chain connects TRBV9 to TRBJ2-2, with D unclear. CDR1 SGDLS and CDR2 YYNGEE come from the germline V gene. This CDR3 has 14 amino acids. Trimming shortened V by 0 bases and J by 0 bases, and 3 bases separated the two germline ends. CDR3 sequence: CASSVVSNTGELFF. CDR3 DNA: TGTGCCAGCAGCGTAGTCTCGAACACCGGGGAGCTGTTTTTT.

V gene TRBV10-3 combines with J gene TRBJ2-2; the match to TRBD2 covers 7 bases. V gave up 0 bases and J gave up 7 bases; unmatched junction bases: 2. The V gene's germline CDR1 is ENHRY and CDR2 SYGVKD. The CDR3 is made up of 14 amino acids. The CDR3 nucleotides are TGTGCCATCAGTGAGTCGCCGGGAGGCGGGGAGCTGTTTTTT. This sequence encodes CAISESPGGGELFF.

This chain joins TRBV27 and TRBJ1-1; TRBD1 matches at 8 bases. After removal of 5 bases from V and 3 bases from J, the junction contained 8 bases not matched to a gene. The CDR3 is made up of 15 amino acids. Germline CDR1 and CDR2: MNHEY and SMNVEV (reference sequence). The CDR3 DNA follows: TGTGCCAGCAGTAAAGACAGGGGCAAATACACTGAAGCTTTCTTT. Its protein is CASSKDRGKYTEAFF.

This chain links TRBV19 with TRBJ1-1; no clear D gene. Germline V gene lookup returns CDR1 LNHDA and CDR2 SQIVND (reference sequence). The CDR3 totals 15 residues. Trimming shortened V by 5 bases and J by 4 bases, and 17 bases separated the two germline ends. This chain's CDR3 is CASSLREGVGTEAFF. CDR3 in DNA: TGTGCCAGTAGTCTTCGCGAGGGAGTGGGCACTGAAGCTTTCTTT.

This sequence joins TRBV30 and TRBJ2-7; tentatively, D is TRBD1 (5 bases). CDR1 is GTSNPN, CDR2 SVGIG, per germline (reference sequence). The CDR3 loop spans 13 amino acids. The V and J ends lost 2 bases and 3 bases respectively, with 11 bases between them. CDR3 residues: CAWSIQVGYEQYF. In DNA, the CDR3 is TGTGCCTGGAGTATACAGGTTGGCTACGAGCAGTACTTC.

This chain uses TRBV10-3 with TRBJ2-5, with D possibly TRBD2 on 5 matching bases. Trimming left V 1 base short and J 2 bases short, with 20 bases between. The CDR3 is 18 residues long. Germline assignment: CDR1 ENHRY and CDR2 SYGVKD. The CDR3 region is CAISEFKETKVLQETQYF. In nucleotides, the CDR3 is TGTGCCATCAGTGAGTTTAAGGAGACTAAAGTATTACAAGAGACCCAGTACTTC.

DNA of the CDR3: TGTGCCAGCAGCCCCCGACAGAACTCTGGAAACACCATATATTTT. This encodes CASSPRQNSGNTIYF. The chain uses TRBV9 and TRBJ1-3; D is perhaps TRBD1 (5 bases). The CDR3 covers 15 residues. Trimming removed 4 bases from V and 0 bases from J, with 11 bases in between. CDR1 is SGDLS and CDR2 is YYNGEE in the germline V gene.

This chain connects TRBV11-3 to TRBJ1-1; perhaps TRBD1 as D (5 bases). V lost 3 bases, J lost 0 bases, and 23 bases lay in between. The germline gives CDR1 SGHNT, CDR2 YENEEA. The CDR3 has 19 amino acids. This chain's CDR3 is CASSFIPSGQDRMNTEAFF. The CDR3 DNA reads TGTGCCAGCAGCTTTATCCCATCGGGGCAGGACCGCATGAACACTGAAGCTTTCTTT.